This entry describes one T cell receptor (beta chain). Its antigen remains unidentified. The sample originates from a study of blood T cells in healthy people across ages. CDR3 size: 12 residues. Germline CDR1 reads SGHRS; CDR2 reads YFSETQ. General study findings and limits: As naive T cell percentage varied, TCR beta diversity correlated strongly with it.

A second roughly 6 to 11 cycle PCR used barcoded and J-beta primers. TCRdb reprocessed the 5' RACE reads via MiXCR and lists one record per CDR3 protein. The table has about 690,000 distinct CDR3 sequences, over 40% seen once. The donors, all healthy, were Caucasians living in Russia, aged about 6 to 90. Researchers isolated at least 6 million PBMCs per sample. The TCR originated in a man of 80 years or more in good health. The gene calls are TRBV5-1 and TRBJ2-5, with D hard to call. Matching the DNA end better, TRBJ2-7 makes the J call doubtful. Material: blood. CDR3 nucleotide sequence: TGCGCCAGCAGCTTGGAGGGTGACGAGCAGTACTTC. It encodes CASSLEGDEQYF.